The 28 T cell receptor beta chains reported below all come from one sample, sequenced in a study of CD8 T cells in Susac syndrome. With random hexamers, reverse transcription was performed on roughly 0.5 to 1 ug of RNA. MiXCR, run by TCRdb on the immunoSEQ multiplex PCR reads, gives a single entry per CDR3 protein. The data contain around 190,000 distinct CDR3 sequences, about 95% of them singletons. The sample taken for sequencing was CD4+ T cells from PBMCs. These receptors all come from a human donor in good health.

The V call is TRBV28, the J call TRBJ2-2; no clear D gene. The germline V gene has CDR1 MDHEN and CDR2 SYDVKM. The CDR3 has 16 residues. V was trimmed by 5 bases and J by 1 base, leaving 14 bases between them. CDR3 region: CASSPPRGWNTGELFF. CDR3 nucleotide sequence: TGTGCCAGCAGTCCCCCCCGTGGTTGGAACACCGGGGAGCTGTTTTTT. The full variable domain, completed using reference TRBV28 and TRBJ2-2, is DVKVTQSSRYLVKRTGEKVFLECVQDMDHENMFWYRQDPGLGLRLIYFSYDVKMKEKGDIPEGYSVSREKKERFSLILESASTNQTSMYLCASSPPRGWNTGELFFGEGSRLTVL.

CDR3 nucleotide sequence: TGTGCCAGCAGCCAATCCAACAGGGGGACCTACAATGAGCAGTTCTTC. Protein product: CASSQSNRGTYNEQFF. The chain is built from TRBV3-1 and TRBJ2-1, with 8 nucleotides matching TRBD1. The germline CDR1 and CDR2 sequences are LGHDT and YNNKEL (reference sequence). CDR3 size: 16 residues. Unmatched junction bases numbered 5, after V lost 2 bases and J lost 2 bases.

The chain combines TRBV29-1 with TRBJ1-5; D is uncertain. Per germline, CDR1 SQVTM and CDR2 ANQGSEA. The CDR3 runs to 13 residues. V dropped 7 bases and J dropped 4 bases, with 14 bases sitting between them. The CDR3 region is CSAAGGANQPQHF. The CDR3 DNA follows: TGCAGCGCCGCAGGCGGCGCTAATCAGCCCCAGCATTTT.

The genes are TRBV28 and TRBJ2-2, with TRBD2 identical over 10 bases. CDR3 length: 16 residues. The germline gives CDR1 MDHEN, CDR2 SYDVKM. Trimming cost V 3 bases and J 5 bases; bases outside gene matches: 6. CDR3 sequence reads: CASSFSLAGLTGELFF. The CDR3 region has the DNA TGTGCCAGCAGTTTCTCACTAGCGGGACTAACCGGGGAGCTGTTTTTT.

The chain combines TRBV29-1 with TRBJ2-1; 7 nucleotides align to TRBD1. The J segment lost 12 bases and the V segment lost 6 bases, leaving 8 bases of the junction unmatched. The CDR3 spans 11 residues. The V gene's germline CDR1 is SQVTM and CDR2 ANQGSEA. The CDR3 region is CSVHRGRGQFF. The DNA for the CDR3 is TGCAGCGTGCACAGGGGAAGGGGGCAGTTCTTC.

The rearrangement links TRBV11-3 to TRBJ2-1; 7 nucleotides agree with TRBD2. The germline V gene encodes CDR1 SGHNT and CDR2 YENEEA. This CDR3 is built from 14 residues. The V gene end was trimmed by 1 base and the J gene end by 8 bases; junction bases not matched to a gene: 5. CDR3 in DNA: TGTGCCAGCAGCTTAGGAAGCGGGGAGGATGAGCAGTTCTTC. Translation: CASSLGSGEDEQFF.

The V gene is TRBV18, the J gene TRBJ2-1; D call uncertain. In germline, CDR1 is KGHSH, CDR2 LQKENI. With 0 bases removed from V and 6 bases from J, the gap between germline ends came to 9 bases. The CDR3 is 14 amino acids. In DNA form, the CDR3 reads TGTGCCAGCTCACCACCGGGGATCGGCAATGAGCAGTTCTTC. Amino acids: CASSPPGIGNEQFF.

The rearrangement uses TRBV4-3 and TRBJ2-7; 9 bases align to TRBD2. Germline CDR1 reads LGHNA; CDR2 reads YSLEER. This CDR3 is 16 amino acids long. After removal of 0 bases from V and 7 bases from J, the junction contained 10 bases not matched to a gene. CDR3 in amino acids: CASSQDPAGGLGEQYF. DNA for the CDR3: TGCGCCAGCAGCCAAGACCCGGCGGGAGGGCTCGGTGAGCAGTACTTC.

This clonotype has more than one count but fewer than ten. CDR3 in DNA: TGCAGTGCCGACACCCAGTACTTC. It encodes CSADTQYF. The V call is TRBV20-1, the J call TRBJ2-5, with D unclear. The CDR3 is 8 amino acids. Germline CDR1 DFQATT, CDR2 SNEGSKA (reference sequence). V lost 6 bases and J 8 bases, leaving 4 bases between the germline ends.

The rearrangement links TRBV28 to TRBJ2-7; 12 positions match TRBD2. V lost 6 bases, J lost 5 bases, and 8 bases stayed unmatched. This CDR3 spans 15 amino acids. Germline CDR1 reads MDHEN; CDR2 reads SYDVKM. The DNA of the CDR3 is TGTGCCAGCAGATCCGGACTAGCGGGATTGGACGAGCAGTACTTC. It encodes CASRSGLAGLDEQYF.

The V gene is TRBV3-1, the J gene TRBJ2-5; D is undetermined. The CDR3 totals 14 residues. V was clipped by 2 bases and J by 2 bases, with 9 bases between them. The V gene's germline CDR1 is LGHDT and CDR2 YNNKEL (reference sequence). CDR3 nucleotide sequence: TGTGCCAGCAGCCAAATGGGCCTTCAAGAGACCCAGTACTTC. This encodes CASSQMGLQETQYF.

CDR3 residues: CAWYQGSTEAFF. CDR3 coding DNA: TGTGCCTGGTACCAGGGAAGCACTGAAGCTTTCTTT. The chain has TRBV30 and TRBJ1-1; maybe TRBD1 (5 bases). Looked up from germline, CDR1 is GTSNPN and CDR2 is SVGIG (reference sequence). The CDR3 contains 12 residues. The V end was cut by 5 bases, the J end by 4 bases, with 11 bases between.

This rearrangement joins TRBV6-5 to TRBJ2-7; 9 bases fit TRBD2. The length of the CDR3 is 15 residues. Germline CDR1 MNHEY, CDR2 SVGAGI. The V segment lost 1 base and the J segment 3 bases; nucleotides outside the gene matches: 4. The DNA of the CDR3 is TGTGCCAGCAGTTACTTCGCTAGCGGGGACTACGAGCAGTACTTC. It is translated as CASSYFASGDYEQYF.

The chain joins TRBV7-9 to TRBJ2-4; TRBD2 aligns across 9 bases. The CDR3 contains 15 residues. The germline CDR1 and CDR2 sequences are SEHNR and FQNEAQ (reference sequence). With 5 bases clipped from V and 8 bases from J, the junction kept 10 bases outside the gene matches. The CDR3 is CASSLGAGGQDIQYF. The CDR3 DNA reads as TGTGCCAGCAGCCTGGGGGCGGGAGGGCAGGACATTCAGTACTTC.

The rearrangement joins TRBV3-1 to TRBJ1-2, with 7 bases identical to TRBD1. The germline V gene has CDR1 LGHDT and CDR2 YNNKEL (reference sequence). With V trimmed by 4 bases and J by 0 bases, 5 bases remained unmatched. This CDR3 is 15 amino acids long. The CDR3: CASSPQGTANYGYTF. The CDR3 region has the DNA TGTGCCAGCAGCCCCCAAGGGACAGCTAACTATGGCTACACCTTC.

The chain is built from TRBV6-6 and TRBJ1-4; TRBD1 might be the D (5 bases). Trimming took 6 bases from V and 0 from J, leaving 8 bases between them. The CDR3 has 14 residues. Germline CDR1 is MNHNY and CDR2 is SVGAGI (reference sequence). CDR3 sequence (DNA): TGTGCCAGCAGGTCCAGGGCAACTAATGAAAAACTGTTTTTT. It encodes CASRSRATNEKLFF.

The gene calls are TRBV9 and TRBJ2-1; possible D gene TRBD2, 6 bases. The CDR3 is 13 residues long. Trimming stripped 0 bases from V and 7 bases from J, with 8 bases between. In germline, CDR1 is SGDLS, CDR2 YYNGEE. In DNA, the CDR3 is TGTGCCAGCAGCGTAGCTGGGGGGAATGAGCAGTTCTTC. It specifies CASSVAGGNEQFF. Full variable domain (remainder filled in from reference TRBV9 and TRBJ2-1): DSGVTQTPKHLITATGQRVTLRCSPRSGDLSVYWYQQSLDQGLQFLIQYYNGEERAKGNILERFSAQQFPDLHSELNLSSLELGDSALYFCASSVAGGNEQFFGPGTRLTVL.

CDR3: CASSFNRENTQYF. The CDR3 DNA reads TGTGCCAGCAGCTTTAACCGGGAGAATACGCAGTATTTT. The J gene is TRBJ2-3, the V gene TRBV7-9; D is possibly TRBD2 (6 bases). The V end lost 3 bases, the J end lost 7 bases, and 11 bases lay between the germline ends. The CDR3 has 13 amino acids. Germline CDR1 SEHNR, CDR2 FQNEAQ (reference sequence).

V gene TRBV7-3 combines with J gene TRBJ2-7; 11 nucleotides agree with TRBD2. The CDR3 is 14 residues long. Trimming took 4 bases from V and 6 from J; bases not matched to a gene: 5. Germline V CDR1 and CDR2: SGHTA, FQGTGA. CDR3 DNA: TGTGCCAGCAGCTCACTAGCGGGAGTACGCGAGCAGTACTTC. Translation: CASSSLAGVREQYF.

For the CDR3, the DNA is TGTGCCAGCAGTTTAGGGCTATATGGCTACACCTTC. This encodes CASSLGLYGYTF. The chain joins TRBV28 to TRBJ1-2; D not resolved. This CDR3 contains 12 residues. Trimming stripped 2 bases from V and 5 bases from J, with 6 bases between. Germline lookup yields CDR1 MDHEN and CDR2 SYDVKM.

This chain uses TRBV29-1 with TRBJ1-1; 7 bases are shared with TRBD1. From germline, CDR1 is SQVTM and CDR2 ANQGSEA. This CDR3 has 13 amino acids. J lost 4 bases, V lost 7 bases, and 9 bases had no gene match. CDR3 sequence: CSAETGAFTEAFF. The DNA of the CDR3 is TGCAGCGCCGAAACAGGGGCCTTCACTGAAGCTTTCTTT.

CDR3 DNA: TGCAGTGCTATCCCCAGCGACTCCTACAATGAGCAGTTCTTC. Translated, it gives CSAIPSDSYNEQFF. V is TRBV20-1 and J is TRBJ2-1; D remains ambiguous. This CDR3 region has 14 residues. Trimming left V 4 bases short and J 0 bases short, with 10 bases between. CDR1 and CDR2 from the germline V gene are DFQATT and SNEGSKA (reference sequence).

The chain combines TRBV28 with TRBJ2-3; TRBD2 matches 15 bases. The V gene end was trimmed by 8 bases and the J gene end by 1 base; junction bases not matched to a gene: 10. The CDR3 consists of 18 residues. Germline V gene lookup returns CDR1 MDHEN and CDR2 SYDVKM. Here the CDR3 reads CASSRRTSGRGGTDTQYF. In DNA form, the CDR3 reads TGTGCCAGCTCGAGGCGGACTAGCGGGAGGGGTGGCACAGATACGCAGTATTTT.

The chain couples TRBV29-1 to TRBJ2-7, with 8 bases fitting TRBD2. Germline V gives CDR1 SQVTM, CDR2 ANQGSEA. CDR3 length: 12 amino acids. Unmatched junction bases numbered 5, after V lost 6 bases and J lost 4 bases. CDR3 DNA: TGCAGCGTAAGCGGGAGTGCGTACGAGCAGTACTTC. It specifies CSVSGSAYEQYF.

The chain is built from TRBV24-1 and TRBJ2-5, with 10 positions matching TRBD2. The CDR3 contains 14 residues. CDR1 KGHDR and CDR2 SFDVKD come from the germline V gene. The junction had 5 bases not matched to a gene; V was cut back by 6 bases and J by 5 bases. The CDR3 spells CATSSTSGLETQYF. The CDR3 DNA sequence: TGTGCCACCAGTTCGACTAGCGGGCTGGAGACCCAGTACTTC.

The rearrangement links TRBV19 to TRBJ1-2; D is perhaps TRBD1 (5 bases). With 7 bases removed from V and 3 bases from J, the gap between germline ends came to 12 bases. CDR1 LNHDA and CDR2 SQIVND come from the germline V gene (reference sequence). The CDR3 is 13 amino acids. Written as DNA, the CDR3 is TGTGCCAGTAAGGGGAACAGTGACTATGGCTACACCTTC. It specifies CASKGNSDYGYTF.

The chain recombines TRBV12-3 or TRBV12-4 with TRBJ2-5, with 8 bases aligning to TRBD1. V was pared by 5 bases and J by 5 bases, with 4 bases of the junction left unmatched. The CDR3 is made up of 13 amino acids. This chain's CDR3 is CASSTRGLETQYF. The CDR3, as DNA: TGTGCCAGCAGTACCAGGGGGCTGGAGACCCAGTACTTC.

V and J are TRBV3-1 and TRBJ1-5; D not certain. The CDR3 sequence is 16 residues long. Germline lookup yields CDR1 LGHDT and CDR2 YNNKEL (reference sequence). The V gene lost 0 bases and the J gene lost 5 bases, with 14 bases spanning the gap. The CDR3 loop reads CASSQDWPTGDQPQHF. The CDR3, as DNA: TGTGCCAGCAGCCAAGATTGGCCCACGGGCGATCAGCCCCAGCATTTT.